The 10 T cell receptor beta chains below all came from one sample that was sequenced in a study of OX40 agonist ivuxolimab in advanced cancers. This table comes from immunoSEQ multiplex PCR, and its TCRdb copy is limited to in-frame clones, with some not included. The sample holds tens of thousands of clones; 90% to 95% are singletons and the top ten take about 10%. The sample was CD4+ or CD8+ T cells sorted from blood, taken in a trial of the OX40 agonist ivuxolimab. The receptors originated from an adult with an advanced solid tumor such as melanoma, head and neck, liver or kidney cancer.

The V call is TRBV15, the J call TRBJ1-5, with 7 bases lining up with TRBD1. Germline trimming cut 3 bases from V and 2 bases from J; bases unmatched to any gene: 7. CDR3 size: 16 residues. Per germline, CDR1 LNHNV and CDR2 YYDKDF (reference sequence). CDR3 coding DNA: TGTGCCACCAGCAGTGGACAGGTCGCGGGCAATCAGCCCCAGCATTTT. Residues: CATSSGQVAGNQPQHF. The whole variable domain, remainder taken from reference TRBV15 and TRBJ1-5, is DAMVIQNPRYQVTQFGKPVTLSCSQTLNHNVMYWYQQKSSQAPKLLFHYYDKDFNNEADTPDNFQSRRPNTSFCFLDIRSPGLGDTAMYLCATSSGQVAGNQPQHFGDGTRLSIL.

V and J are TRBV6-5 and TRBJ1-1, with 7 bases fitting TRBD1. This CDR3 has 14 amino acids. Germline V gene sequence: CDR1 MNHEY, CDR2 SVGAGI. With 0 bases clipped from V and 3 bases from J, the junction kept 1 base outside the gene matches. The DNA of the CDR3 is TGTGCCAGCAGTTACTCAGGGGGCCACACTGAAGCTTTCTTT. Protein product: CASSYSGGHTEAFF.

This sequence joins TRBV4-3 and TRBJ1-5; D unclear. This CDR3 is 17 amino acids long. V dropped 3 bases and J dropped 0 bases, with 15 bases sitting between them. Germline loops: CDR1 LGHNA, CDR2 YSLEER. CDR3 residues: CASSQTNNAYSNQPQHF. CDR3 in DNA: TGCGCCAGCAGCCAGACGAACAACGCCTATAGCAATCAGCCCCAGCATTTT.

Only one count was recorded for this clone. The chain recombines TRBV7-2 with TRBJ1-2, with TRBD1 identical over 7 bases. Losses at the gene ends were 4 bases for V and 7 bases for J; bases not matched to a gene: 9. Germline values: CDR1 SGHTA, CDR2 FQGNSA. CDR3 length equals 14 residues. The CDR3 bases are TGTGCCAGCAGCTCTACAGGGGAAGTTCTTGGCTACACCTTC. It yields the protein CASSSTGEVLGYTF.

The rearrangement uses TRBV9 and TRBJ1-3, with D possibly TRBD1 on 6 matching bases. The CDR3 totals 15 residues. Trimming removed 3 bases from V and 0 bases from J, with 10 bases in between. Germline lookup yields CDR1 SGDLS and CDR2 YYNGEE. The CDR3 sequence is CASSGGHYSGNTIYF. In nucleotides, the CDR3 is TGTGCCAGCAGCGGGGGACATTACTCTGGAAACACCATATATTTT.

The rearrangement links TRBV9 to TRBJ1-1; D possibly corresponds to TRBD1 (5 bases). Germline V CDR1 and CDR2: SGDLS, YYNGEE. CDR3 length: 12 residues. The CDR3 DNA sequence: TGTGCTACGGGACCCTGGGGCACTGAAGCTTTCTTT. Translated: CATGPWGTEAFF.

The rearrangement joins TRBV27 to TRBJ2-1, with 15 bases matching TRBD2. With 5 bases clipped from V and 5 bases from J, the junction kept 4 bases outside the gene matches. Germline V CDR1 and CDR2: MNHEY, SMNVEV (reference sequence). The CDR3 contains 16 residues. This chain's CDR3 is CASSLGTSGRNNEQFF. The CDR3 nucleotides read TGTGCCAGCAGTCTAGGGACTAGCGGGAGGAACAATGAGCAGTTCTTC.

This clone came up a few times. The chain couples TRBV5-6 to TRBJ1-4; the D is unclear. The CDR3 spans 14 residues. Between the trimmed V and J ends, which lost 0 bases and 7 bases, there was a span of 10 bases. The germline V gene has CDR1 SGHDT and CDR2 YYEEEE. The CDR3 sequence is CASSLGLGFEKLFF. CDR3 DNA: TGTGCCAGCAGCTTGGGTTTGGGGTTTGAAAAACTGTTTTTT. Complete variable domain (other parts from reference TRBV5-6 and TRBJ1-4): DAGVTQSPTHLIKTRGQQVTLRCSPKSGHDTVSWYQQALGQGPQFIFQYYEEEERQRGNFPDRFSGHQFPNYSSELNVNALLLGDSALYLCASSLGLGFEKLFFGSGTQLSVL.

This clone was detected only once. V gene TRBV7-2 combines with J gene TRBJ2-7, with D unresolved. CDR3 length equals 13 residues. The germline CDR1 and CDR2 sequences are SGHTA and FQGNSA. V shed 1 base and J shed 3 bases, with 7 bases lying between them. The CDR3 protein is CASSLGTVYEQYF. The CDR3 DNA reads as TGTGCCAGCAGCTTAGGAACAGTCTACGAGCAGTACTTC.

This clone has a single count. The chain carries TRBV28 and TRBJ1-1, with no clear D. The germline V and J ends were trimmed by 1 base and 4 bases, with 10 bases remaining between them. CDR1 is MDHEN and CDR2 is SYDVKM in the germline V gene. The CDR3 is 14 residues long. This CDR3 is CASSLFSGITEAFF. Here the CDR3 DNA reads TGTGCCAGCAGTTTATTCAGTGGAATCACTGAAGCTTTCTTT. The full variable domain, its missing parts supplied by reference TRBV28 and TRBJ1-1, is DVKVTQSSRYLVKRTGEKVFLECVQDMDHENMFWYRQDPGLGLRLIYFSYDVKMKEKGDIPEGYSVSREKKERFSLILESASTNQTSMYLCASSLFSGITEAFFGQGTRLTVV.